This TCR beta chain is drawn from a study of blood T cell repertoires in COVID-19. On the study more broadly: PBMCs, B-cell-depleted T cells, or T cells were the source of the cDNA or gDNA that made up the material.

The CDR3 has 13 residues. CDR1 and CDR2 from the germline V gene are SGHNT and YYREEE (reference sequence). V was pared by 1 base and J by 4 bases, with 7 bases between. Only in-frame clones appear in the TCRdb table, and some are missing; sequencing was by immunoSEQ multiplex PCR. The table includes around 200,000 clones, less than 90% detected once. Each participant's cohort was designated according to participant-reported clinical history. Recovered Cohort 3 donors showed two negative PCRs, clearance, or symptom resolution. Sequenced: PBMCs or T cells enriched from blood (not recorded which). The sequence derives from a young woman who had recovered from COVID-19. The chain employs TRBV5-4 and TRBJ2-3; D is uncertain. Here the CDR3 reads CASSLSGADTQYF. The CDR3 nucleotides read TGTGCCAGCAGCTTGTCAGGTGCAGATACGCAGTATTTT. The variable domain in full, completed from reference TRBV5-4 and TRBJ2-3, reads ETGVTQSPTHLIKTRGQQVTLRCSSQSGHNTVSWYQQALGQGPQFIFQYYREEENGRGNFPPRFSGLQFPNYSSELNVNALELDDSALYLCASSLSGADTQYFGPGTRLTVL.